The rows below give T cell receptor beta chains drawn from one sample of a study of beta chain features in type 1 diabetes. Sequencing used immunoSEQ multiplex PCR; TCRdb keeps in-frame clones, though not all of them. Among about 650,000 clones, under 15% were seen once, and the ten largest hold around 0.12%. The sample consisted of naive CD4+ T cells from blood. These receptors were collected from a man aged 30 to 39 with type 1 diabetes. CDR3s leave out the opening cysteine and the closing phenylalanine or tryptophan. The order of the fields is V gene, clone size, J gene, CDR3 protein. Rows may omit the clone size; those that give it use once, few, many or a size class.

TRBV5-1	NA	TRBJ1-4	ASSFQGSNEKLF
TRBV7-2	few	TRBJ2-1	ASSLTGLSDEQF
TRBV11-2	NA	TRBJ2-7	ASSLGNEQY
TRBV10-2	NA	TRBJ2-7	ASSEGREQY
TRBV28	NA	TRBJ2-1	ASSSGPSPNEQF
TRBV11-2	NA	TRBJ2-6	ASSPRITGGANVLT
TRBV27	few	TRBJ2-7	ASSSPRLNIGGQGIEQY
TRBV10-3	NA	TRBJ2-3	AISPPRGSTDTQY
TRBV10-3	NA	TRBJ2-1	AISEQGSLEQF
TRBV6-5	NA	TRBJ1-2	ASSLPGHGYGYT
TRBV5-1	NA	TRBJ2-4	ASRQTGLAKNIQY
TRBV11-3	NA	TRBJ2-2	ASSPTGTPNTGELF
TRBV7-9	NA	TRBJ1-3	ASSPRRDRVAGNTIY
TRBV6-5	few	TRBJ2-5	ASSYSWDRQGETQY
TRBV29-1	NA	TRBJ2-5	SVGDSSEETQY
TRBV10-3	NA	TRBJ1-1	AINQAMNTEAF
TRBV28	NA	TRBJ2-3	ASKNGAGGRISTDTQY
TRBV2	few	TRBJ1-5	ASSEMYDVGPQH
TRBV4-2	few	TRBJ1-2	ASSQASRTANYGYT
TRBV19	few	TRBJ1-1	ASNRAGRNTEAF
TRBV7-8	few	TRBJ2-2	ASSLSGELF
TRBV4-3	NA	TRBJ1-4	ASSQDRGQTNEKLF
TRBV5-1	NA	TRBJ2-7	ASSLFTQDSEQY